Sequencing of this TCR beta chain was carried out in a study of T-cell memory formation after mild COVID-19. Findings and caveats of the study: The study found balanced CD4/CD8 in clones contracting day 15 to 85 and a CD4+ lean in later expanders. The authors did not confirm SARS-CoV-2 specificity of second-wave clones peaking day 37.

Constant-segment primers were used for 5'RACE, and the resulting TCR alpha and TCR beta cDNA libraries carried sample barcodes and UMIs. One entry per CDR3 protein, called by TCRdb with MiXCR from the 5' RACE reads. The table has 40,000 to 60,000 distinct CDR3 sequences, 9.3% seen once. This clonotype was found many times. Antigen specificity is unknown. The CDR3 is 12 residues long. The V gene lost 6 bases and the J gene lost 4 bases, with 13 bases spanning the gap. Germline CDR1 and CDR2: DFQATT and SNEGSKA (reference sequence). The genes are TRBV20-1 and TRBJ2-7, with D unresolved. This TCR was sampled from an adult woman who had mild COVID-19 (a few samples of this study predate the infection). Cell type and time point are not known. What was sequenced was PBMCs or a T cell subset sorted from them (not recorded which). CDR3: CSAHRLEYEQYF. CDR3 DNA: TGCAGTGCCCATAGACTTGAGTACGAGCAGTACTTC.